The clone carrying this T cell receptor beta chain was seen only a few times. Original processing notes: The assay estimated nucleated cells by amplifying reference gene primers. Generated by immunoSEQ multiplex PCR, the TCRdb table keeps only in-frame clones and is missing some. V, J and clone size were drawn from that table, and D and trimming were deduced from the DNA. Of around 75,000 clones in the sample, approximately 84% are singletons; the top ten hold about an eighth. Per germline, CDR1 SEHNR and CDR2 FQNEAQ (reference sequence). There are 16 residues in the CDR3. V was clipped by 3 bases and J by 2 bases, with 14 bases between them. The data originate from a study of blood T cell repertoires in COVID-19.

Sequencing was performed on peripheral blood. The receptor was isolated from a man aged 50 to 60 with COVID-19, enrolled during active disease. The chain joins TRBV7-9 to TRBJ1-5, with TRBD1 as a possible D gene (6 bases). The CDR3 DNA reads TGTGCCAGCAGCTTGGGGGGGCAGATGGGCAATCAGCCCCAGCATTTT. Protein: CASSLGGQMGNQPQHF.